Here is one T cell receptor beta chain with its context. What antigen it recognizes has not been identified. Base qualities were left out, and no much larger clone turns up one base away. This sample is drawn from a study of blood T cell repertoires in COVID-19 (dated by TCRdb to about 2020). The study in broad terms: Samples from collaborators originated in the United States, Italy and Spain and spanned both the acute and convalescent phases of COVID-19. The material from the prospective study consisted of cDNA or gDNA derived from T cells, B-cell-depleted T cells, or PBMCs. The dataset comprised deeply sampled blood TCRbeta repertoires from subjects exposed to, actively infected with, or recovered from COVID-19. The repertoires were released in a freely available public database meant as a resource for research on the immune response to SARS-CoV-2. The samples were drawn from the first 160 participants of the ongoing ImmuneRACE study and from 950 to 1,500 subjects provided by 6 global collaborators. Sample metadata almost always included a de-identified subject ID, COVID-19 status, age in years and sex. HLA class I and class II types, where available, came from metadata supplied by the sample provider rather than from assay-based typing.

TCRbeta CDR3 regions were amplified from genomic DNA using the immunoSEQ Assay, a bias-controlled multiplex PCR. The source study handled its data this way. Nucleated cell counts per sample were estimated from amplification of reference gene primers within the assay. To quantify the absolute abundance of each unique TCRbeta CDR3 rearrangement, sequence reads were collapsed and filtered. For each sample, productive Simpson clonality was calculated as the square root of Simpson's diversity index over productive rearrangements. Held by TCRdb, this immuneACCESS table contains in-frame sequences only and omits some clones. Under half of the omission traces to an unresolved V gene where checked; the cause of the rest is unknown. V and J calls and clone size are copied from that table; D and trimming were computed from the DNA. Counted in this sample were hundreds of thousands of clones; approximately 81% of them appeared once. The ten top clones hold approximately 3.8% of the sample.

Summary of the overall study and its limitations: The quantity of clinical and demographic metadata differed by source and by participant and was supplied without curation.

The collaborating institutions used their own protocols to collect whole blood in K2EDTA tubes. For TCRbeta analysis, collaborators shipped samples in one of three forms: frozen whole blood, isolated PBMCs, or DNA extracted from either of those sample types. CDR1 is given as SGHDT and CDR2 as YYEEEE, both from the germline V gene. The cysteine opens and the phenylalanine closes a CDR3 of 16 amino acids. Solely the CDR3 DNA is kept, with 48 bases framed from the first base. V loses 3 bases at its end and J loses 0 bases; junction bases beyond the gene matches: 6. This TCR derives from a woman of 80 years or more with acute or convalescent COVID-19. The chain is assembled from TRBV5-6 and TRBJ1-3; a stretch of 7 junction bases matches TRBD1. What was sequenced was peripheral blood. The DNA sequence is TGTGCCAGCAGCTCTTCAGGGGGTAGCTCTGGAAACACCATATATTTT. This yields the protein CASSSSGGSSGNTIYF.